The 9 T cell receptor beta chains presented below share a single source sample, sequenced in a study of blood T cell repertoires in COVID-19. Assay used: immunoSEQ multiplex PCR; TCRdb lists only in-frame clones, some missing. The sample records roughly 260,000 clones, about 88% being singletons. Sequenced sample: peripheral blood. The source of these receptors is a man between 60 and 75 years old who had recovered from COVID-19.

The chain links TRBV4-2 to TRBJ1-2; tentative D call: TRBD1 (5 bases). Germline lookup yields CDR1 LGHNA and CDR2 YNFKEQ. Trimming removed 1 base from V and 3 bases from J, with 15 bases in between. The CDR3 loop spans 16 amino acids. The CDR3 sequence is CASSQGLYRRHYGYTF. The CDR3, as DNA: TGTGCCAGCAGCCAAGGGTTGTACAGGAGACACTATGGCTACACCTTC.

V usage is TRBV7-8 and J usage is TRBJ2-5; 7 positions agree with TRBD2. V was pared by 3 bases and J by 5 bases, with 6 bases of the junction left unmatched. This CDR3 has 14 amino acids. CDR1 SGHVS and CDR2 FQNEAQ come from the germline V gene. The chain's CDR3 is CASSFVREGETQYF. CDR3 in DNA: TGTGCCAGCAGCTTCGTCAGGGAGGGGGAGACCCAGTACTTC. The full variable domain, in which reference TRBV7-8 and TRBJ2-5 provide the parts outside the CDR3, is GAGVSQSPRYKVAKRGQDVALRCDPISGHVSLFWYQQALGQGPEFLTYFQNEAQLDKSGLPSDRFFAERPEGSVSTLKIQRTQQEDSAVYLCASSFVREGETQYFGPGTRLLVL.

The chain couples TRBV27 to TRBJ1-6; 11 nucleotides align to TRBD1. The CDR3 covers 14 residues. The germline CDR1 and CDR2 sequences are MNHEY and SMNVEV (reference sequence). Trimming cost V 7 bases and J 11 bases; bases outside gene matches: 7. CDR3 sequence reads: CASTRDRGGPPLHF. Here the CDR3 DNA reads TGTGCCAGCACCCGGGACAGGGGGGGGCCACCCCTCCACTTT.

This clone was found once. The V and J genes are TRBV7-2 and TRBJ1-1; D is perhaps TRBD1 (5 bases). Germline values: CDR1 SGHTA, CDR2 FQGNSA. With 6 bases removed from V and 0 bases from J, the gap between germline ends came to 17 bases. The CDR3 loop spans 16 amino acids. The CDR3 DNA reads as TGTGCCAGCAGTCAGCCCGGGGGGACGGTGAACACTGAAGCTTTCTTT. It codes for CASSQPGGTVNTEAFF. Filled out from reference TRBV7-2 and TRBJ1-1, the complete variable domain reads GAGVSQSPSNKVTEKGKDVELRCDPISGHTALYWYRQSLGQGLEFLIYFQGNSAPDKSGLPSDRFSAERTGGSVSTLTIQRTQQEDSAVYLCASSQPGGTVNTEAFFGQGTRLTVV.

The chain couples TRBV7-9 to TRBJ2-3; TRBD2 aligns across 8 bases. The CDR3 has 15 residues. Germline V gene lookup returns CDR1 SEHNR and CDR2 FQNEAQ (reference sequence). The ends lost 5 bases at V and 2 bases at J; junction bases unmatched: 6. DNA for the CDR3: TGTGCCAGCAGCCCCCGGGGGGGTGTCACAGATACGCAGTATTTT. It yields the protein CASSPRGGVTDTQYF.

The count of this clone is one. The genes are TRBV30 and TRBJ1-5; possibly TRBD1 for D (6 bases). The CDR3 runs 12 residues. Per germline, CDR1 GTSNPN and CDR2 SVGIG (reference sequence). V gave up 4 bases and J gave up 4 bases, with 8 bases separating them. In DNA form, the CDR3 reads TGTGCCTGGACCAGGGGTAATCAGCCCCAGCATTTT. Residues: CAWTRGNQPQHF.

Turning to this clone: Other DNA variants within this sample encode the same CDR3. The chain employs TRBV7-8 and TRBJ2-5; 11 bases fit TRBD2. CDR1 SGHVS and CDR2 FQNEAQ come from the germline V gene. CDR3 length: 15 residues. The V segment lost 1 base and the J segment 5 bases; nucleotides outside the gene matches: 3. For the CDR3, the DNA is TGTGCCAGCAGCTTAGTAGCGGGGGGGCCTGAGACCCAGTACTTC. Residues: CASSLVAGGPETQYF.

The CDR3 reads CATSDSLARTGDEQFF. DNA of the CDR3: TGTGCCACCAGTGATTCTCTAGCGAGGACCGGGGATGAGCAGTTCTTC. The J gene is TRBJ2-1, the V gene TRBV24-1, with D possibly matching TRBD2 (6 bases). Germline lookup yields CDR1 KGHDR and CDR2 SFDVKD. Deletions cut 2 bases from V and 8 bases from J, with 18 bases between. The CDR3 has 16 amino acids.

The CDR3 reads CASRPGTVTYEQYF. The CDR3 DNA sequence: TGTGCCAGCAGGCCCGGGACAGTCACCTACGAGCAGTACTTC. V gene TRBV7-9 combines with J gene TRBJ2-7; TRBD1 aligns across 7 bases. Trimming removed 6 bases from V and 2 bases from J; junction bases left unmatched: 7. Germline CDR1 SEHNR, CDR2 FQNEAQ (reference sequence). CDR3 length: 14 amino acids. Complete variable domain (other parts from reference TRBV7-9 and TRBJ2-7): DTGVSQNPRHKITKRGQNVTFRCDPISEHNRLYWYRQTLGQGPEFLTYFQNEAQLEKSRLLSDRFSAERPKGSFSTLEIQRTEQGDSAMYLCASRPGTVTYEQYFGPGTRLTVT.